A single T cell receptor (beta chain) is shown here with its context. This table comes from immunoSEQ multiplex PCR, and its TCRdb copy is limited to in-frame clones, with some not included. The table includes about 170,000 clones, around 84% detected once. This sample stems from a study of blood T cell repertoires in COVID-19. About the study: Some COVID-19 samples were acute and others convalescent; all came from the United States, Italy and Spain.

Material: peripheral blood. The receptor was derived from a human donor with acute or convalescent COVID-19. The donor label of this sample is uncertain.

Written as DNA, the CDR3 is TGTGCCACCAGCGGATCCCGGCTAGCGGGGATCACAGATACGCAGTATTTT. It yields the protein CATSGSRLAGITDTQYF. The rearrangement uses TRBV15 and TRBJ2-3; 9 positions agree with TRBD2. Per the germline V gene, CDR1 is LNHNV and CDR2 is YYDKDF (reference sequence). The CDR3 is 17 residues long. The V segment lost 5 bases and the J segment 2 bases; nucleotides outside the gene matches: 11. The full variable domain, completed using reference TRBV15 and TRBJ2-3, is DAMVIQNPRYQVTQFGKPVTLSCSQTLNHNVMYWYQQKSSQAPKLLFHYYDKDFNNEADTPDNFQSRRPNTSFCFLDIRSPGLGDTAMYLCATSGSRLAGITDTQYFGPGTRLTVL.